The source of this TCR beta chain is a study of metastatic and nonmetastatic thyroid tumors. As for the study in general: Repertoires from blood and tumor or nodule tissue of malignant and benign thyroid patients were compared. Broader study findings: Significantly higher TCR beta diversity was reportedly seen in malignant thyroid tumors than benign nodules, in blood and tumor.

This clone was detected many times. Its antigen is currently unknown. In the original analysis: CDR3 was compared across clinicopathological groups, and the resulting differences were used to build a distant-metastasis classifier for papillary thyroid cancer. Using MiXCR, TCRdb reanalyzed the PCR reads. The V and J calls were determined by TCRdb, not by the authors. The table shows around 34,000 clones, with 15% occurring only once. Thyroid surgery took place with no prior treatment in any patient. The sequencing sample was made of blood. The origin of this receptor is a male donor with papillary thyroid cancer or a benign thyroid nodule (not recorded which). Some clones in this sample may be carry-over from other donors' samples.

Here the CDR3 DNA reads TGTGCCAGCAGTGCGCGGGACAGAGAAAATCAGCCCCAGCATTTT. Its translation is CASSARDRENQPQHF. The chain couples TRBV6-4 to TRBJ1-5; 7 bases agree with TRBD1. V lost 4 bases to trimming and J lost 4 bases; unmatched junction nucleotides: 7. Germline CDR1 is MRHNA and CDR2 is SNTAGT. The CDR3 has 15 residues.